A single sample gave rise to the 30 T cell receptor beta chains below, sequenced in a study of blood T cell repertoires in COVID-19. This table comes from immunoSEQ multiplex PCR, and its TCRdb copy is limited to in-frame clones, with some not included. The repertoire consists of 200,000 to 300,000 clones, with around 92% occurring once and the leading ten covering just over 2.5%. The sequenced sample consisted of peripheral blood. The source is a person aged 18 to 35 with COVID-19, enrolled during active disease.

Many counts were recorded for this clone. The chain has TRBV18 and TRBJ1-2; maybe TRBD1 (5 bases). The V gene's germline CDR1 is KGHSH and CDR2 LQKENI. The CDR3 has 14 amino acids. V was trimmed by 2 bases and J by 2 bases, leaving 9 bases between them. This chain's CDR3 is CASSPTTENYGYTF. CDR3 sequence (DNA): TGTGCCAGCTCACCAACGACAGAGAACTATGGCTACACCTTC.

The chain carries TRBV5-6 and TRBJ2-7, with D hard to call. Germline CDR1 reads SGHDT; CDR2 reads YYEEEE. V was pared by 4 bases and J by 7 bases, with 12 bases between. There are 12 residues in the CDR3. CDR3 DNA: TGTGCCAGCAGCAACCTGAGGTTGGAGCAGTACTTC. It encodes CASSNLRLEQYF.

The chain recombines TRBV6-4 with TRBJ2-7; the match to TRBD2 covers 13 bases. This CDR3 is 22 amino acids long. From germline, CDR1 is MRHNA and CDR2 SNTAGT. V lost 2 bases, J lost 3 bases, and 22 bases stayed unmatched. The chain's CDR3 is CASSDGGRGKSTSGRGIYEQYF. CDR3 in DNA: TGTGCCAGCAGTGACGGCGGACGGGGGAAGTCCACTAGCGGGAGGGGAATCTACGAGCAGTACTTC.

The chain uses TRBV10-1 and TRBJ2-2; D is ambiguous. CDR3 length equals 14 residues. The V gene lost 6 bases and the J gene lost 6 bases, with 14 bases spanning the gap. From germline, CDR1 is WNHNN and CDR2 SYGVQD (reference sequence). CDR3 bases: TGCGCCAGCAGCCTACAGCCCGTGGCCGGGGAGCTGTTTTTT. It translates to CASSLQPVAGELFF.

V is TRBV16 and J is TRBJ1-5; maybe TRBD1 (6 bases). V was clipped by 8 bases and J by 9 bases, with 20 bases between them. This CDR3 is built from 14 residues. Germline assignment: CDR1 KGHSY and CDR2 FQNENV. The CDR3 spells CASGYEGEGGPQHF. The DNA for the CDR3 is TGTGCCAGCGGTTACGAGGGGGAGGGCGGGCCCCAGCATTTT.

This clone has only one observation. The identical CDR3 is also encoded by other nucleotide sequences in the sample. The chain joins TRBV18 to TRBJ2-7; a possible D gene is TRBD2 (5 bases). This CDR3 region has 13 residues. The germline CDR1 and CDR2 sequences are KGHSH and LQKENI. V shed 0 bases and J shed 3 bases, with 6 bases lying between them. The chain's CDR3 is CASSPPGNYEQYF. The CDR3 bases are TGTGCCAGCTCACCACCCGGGAACTACGAGCAGTACTTC.

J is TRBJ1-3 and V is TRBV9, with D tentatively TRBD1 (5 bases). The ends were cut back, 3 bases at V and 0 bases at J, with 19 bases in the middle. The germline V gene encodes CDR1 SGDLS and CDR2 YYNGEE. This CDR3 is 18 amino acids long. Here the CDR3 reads CASSAEAGLLFSGNTIYF. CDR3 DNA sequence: TGTGCCAGCAGCGCTGAGGCGGGACTCCTGTTCTCTGGAAACACCATATATTTT.

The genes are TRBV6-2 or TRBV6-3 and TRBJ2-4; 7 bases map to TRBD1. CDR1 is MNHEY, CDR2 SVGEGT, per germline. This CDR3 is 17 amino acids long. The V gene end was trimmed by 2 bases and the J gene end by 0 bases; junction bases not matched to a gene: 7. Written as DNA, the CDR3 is TGTGCCAGCAGTTACCGCCGGACAGGACTAGCCAAAAACATTCAGTACTTC. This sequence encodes CASSYRRTGLAKNIQYF.

The CDR3 is CASRPAATLDEQYF. CDR3 bases: TGTGCCAGTCGGCCAGCGGCCACCCTGGACGAGCAGTACTTC. V is TRBV19 and J is TRBJ2-7; the D gene is possibly TRBD2 (5 bases). This CDR3 comprises 14 residues. The germline V gene has CDR1 LNHDA and CDR2 SQIVND (reference sequence). V shed 8 bases and J shed 5 bases, with 19 bases lying between them.

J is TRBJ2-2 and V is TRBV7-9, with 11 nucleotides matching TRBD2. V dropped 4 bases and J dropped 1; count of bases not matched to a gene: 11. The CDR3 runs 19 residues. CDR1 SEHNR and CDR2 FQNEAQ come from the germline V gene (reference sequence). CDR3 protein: CASSSPLTSGRQNTGELFF. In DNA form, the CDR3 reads TGTGCCAGCAGCTCCCCCCTAACTAGCGGGAGACAGAACACCGGGGAGCTGTTTTTT.

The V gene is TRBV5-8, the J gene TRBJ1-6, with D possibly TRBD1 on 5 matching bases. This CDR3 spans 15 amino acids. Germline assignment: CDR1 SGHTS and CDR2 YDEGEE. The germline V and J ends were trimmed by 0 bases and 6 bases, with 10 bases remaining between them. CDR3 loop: CASSLVGAGNSPLHF. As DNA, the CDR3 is TGTGCCAGCAGCTTGGTAGGGGCAGGTAATTCACCCCTCCACTTT.

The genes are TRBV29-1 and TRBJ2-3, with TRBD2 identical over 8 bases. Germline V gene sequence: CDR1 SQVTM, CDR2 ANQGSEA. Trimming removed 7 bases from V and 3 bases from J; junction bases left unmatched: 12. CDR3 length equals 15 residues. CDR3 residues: CSATRGREATDTQYF. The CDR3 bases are TGCAGCGCCACCCGGGGGCGGGAGGCTACAGATACGCAGTATTTT.

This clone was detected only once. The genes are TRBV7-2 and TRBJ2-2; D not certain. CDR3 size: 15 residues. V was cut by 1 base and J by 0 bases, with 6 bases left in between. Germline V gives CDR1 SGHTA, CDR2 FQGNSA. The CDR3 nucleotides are TGTGCCAGCAGCTTAGGACACGCGAACACCGGGGAGCTGTTTTTT. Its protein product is CASSLGHANTGELFF. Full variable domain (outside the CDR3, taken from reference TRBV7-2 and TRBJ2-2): GAGVSQSPSNKVTEKGKDVELRCDPISGHTALYWYRQSLGQGLEFLIYFQGNSAPDKSGLPSDRFSAERTGGSVSTLTIQRTQQEDSAVYLCASSLGHANTGELFFGEGSRLTVL.

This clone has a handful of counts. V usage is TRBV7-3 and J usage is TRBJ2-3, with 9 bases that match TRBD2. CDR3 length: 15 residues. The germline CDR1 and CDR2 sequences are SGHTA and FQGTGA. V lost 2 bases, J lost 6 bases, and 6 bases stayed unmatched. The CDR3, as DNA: TGTGCCAGCAGCTTAGTAGCGGGAGCTGGCGATACGCAGTATTTT. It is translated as CASSLVAGAGDTQYF.

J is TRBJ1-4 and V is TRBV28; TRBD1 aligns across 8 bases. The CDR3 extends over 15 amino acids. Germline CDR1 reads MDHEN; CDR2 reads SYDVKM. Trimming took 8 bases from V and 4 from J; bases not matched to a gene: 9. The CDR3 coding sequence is TGTGCCAGCGGAAGAACGGACAGGGTTAATGAAAAACTGTTTTTT. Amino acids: CASGRTDRVNEKLFF.

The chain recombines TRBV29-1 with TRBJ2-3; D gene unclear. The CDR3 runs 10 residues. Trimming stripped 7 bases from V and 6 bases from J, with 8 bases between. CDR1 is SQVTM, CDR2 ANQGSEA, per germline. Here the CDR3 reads CSAYRDTQYF. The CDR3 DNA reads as TGCAGCGCGTATCGGGATACGCAGTATTTT.

The CDR3 region is CATSEGSGGNQPQHF. CDR3 coding DNA: TGTGCCACCAGTGAGGGTAGCGGTGGCAATCAGCCCCAGCATTTT. The genes are TRBV24-1 and TRBJ1-5; D is uncertain. The germline V gene has CDR1 KGHDR and CDR2 SFDVKD. The CDR3 is 15 amino acids. Deletions cut 4 bases from V and 2 bases from J, with 11 bases between.

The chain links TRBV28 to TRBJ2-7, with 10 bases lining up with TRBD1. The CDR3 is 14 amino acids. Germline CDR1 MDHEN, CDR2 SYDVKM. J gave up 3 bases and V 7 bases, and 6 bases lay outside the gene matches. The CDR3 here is CASNFGQGGYEQYF. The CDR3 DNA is TGTGCCAGCAACTTCGGACAGGGGGGCTACGAGCAGTACTTC. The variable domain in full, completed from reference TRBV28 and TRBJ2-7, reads DVKVTQSSRYLVKRTGEKVFLECVQDMDHENMFWYRQDPGLGLRLIYFSYDVKMKEKGDIPEGYSVSREKKERFSLILESASTNQTSMYLCASNFGQGGYEQYFGPGTRLTVT.

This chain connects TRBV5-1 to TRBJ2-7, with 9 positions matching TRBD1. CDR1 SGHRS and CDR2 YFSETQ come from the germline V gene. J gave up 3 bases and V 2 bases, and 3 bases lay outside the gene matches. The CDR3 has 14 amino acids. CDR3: CASSFSGQGYEQYF. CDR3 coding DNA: TGCGCCAGCAGCTTCTCGGGACAGGGCTACGAGCAGTACTTC. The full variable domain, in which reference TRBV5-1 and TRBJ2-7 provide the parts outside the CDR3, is KAGVTQTPRYLIKTRGQQVTLSCSPISGHRSVSWYQQTPGQGLQFLFEYFSETQRNKGNFPGRFSGRQFSNSRSEMNVSTLELGDSALYLCASSFSGQGYEQYFGPGTRLTVT.

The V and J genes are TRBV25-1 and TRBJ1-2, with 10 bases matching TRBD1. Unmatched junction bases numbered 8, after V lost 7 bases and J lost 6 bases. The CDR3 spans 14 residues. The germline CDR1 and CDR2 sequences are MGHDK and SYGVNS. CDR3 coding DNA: TGTGCCAGCATCGAGACGGGACAGGGGAATGGCTACACCTTC. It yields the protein CASIETGQGNGYTF.

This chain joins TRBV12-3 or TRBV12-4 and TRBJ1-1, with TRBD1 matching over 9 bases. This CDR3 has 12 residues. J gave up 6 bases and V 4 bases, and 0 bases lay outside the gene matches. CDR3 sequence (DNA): TGTGCCAGCAGTTGGACAGGGGCTGAAGCTTTCTTT. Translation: CASSWTGAEAFF.

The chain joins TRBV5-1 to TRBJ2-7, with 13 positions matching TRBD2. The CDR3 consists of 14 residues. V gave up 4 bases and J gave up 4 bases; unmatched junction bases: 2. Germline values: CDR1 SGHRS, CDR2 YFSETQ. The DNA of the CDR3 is TGCGCCAGCAGCCCGACTAGCGGGGGGTACGAGCAGTACTTC. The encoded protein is CASSPTSGGYEQYF.

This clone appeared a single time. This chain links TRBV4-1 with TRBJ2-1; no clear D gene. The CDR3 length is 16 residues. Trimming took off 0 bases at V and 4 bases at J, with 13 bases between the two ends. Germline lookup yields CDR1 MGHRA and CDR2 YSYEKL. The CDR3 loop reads CASSQEHRPYYNEQFF. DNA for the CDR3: TGCGCCAGCAGCCAAGAGCACAGACCATATTACAATGAGCAGTTCTTC.

The CDR3 nucleotides read TGTGCCAGCAGCCCCTGGACAGGGGGAAACACCATATATTTT. Protein sequence: CASSPWTGGNTIYF. This chain uses TRBV9 with TRBJ1-3; TRBD1 aligns across 8 bases. Germline V gene sequence: CDR1 SGDLS, CDR2 YYNGEE. The CDR3 contains 14 residues. V shed 4 bases and J 4 bases; nucleotides not matched to a gene: 4.

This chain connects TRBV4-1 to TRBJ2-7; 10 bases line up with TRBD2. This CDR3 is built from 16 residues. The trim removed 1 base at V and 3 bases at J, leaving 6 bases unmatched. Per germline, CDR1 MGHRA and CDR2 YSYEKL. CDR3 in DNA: TGCGCCAGCAGCCAAGCTGGGACTAGCGCGTTCTACGAGCAGTACTTC. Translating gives CASSQAGTSAFYEQYF.

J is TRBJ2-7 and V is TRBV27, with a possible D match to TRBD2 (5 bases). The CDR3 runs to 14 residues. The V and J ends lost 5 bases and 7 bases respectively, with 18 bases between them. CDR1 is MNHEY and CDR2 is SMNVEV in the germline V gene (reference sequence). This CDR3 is CASSEAGPGKEQYF. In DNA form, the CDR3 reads TGTGCCAGCAGTGAGGCGGGTCCGGGGAAGGAGCAGTACTTC.

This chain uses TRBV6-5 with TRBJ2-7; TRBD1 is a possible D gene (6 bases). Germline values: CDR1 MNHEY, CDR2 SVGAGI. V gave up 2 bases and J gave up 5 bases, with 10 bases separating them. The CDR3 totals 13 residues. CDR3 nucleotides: TGTGCCAGCAGTTACGGCAGGGGCGACGAGCAGTACTTC. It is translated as CASSYGRGDEQYF.

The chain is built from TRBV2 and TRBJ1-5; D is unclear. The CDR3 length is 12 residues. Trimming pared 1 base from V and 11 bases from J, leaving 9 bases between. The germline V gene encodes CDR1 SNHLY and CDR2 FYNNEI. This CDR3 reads CASSEGTTAQHF. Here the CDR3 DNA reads TGTGCCAGCAGTGAAGGTACTACCGCCCAGCATTTT. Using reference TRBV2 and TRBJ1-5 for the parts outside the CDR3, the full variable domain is EPEVTQTPSHQVTQMGQEVILRCVPISNHLYFYWYRQILGQKVEFLVSFYNNEISEKSEIFDDQFSVERPDGSNFTLKIRSTKLEDSAMYFCASSEGTTAQHFGDGTRLSIL.

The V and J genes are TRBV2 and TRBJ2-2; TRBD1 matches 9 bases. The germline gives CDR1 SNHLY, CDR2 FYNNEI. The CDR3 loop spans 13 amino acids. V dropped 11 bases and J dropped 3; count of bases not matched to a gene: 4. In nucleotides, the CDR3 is TGTGCCGGACAGGGGATGGACACCGGGGAGCTGTTTTTT. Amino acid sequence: CAGQGMDTGELFF.

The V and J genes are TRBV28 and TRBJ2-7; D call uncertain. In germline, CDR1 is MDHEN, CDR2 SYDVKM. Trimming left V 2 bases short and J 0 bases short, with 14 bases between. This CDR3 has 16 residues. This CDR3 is CASSLARLLSSYEQYF. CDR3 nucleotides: TGTGCCAGCAGTTTAGCCAGACTGTTAAGCTCCTACGAGCAGTACTTC.